This T cell receptor beta chain was observed in a study of T cell repertoires in cytomegalovirus infection (dated by TCRdb to between 2018 and 2021). Regarding the research as a whole: The peptide stimulations were aimed at well-studied HLA-B-restricted epitopes as well as recently identified HLA-C-restricted CMV epitopes, whose presentation resists viral immunomodulation. Donor HLA type was relevant to the analysis, as public TCR beta signatures indicated carriage of CMV infection together with the matching HLA type. Summary of the overall study and its limitations: Cumulative frequency of public TCR beta family members discriminated carriers of CMV infection plus the relevant HLA type in this cohort and an independent approximately 360-donor cohort. In the ex vivo response, HLA-C-restricted CMV-specific TCR beta clonotypes were dominant, and in two of eight donors the single most frequent clonotype came from this HLA-C-restricted group.

In light of the paper, this sample's treatment or condition label describes: in vitro stimulation with specific CMV peptide epitopes to enrich CMV-specific T cells. Data came from an Illumina HiSeq 1500. TCRdb trimmed public reads at Q25 via fastp, called clones via MiXCR and kept in-frame beta chains. Rows matching on CDR3 protein sequence are summarized as one entry with the most common DNA and genes. The sample has about 27,000 distinct CDR3 sequences on record, about 19% of them singletons. The ten most abundant clones make up roughly 80% of the sample. This clonotype showed up just a few times. There is no known antigen for this receptor. No per-base quality is available; no much larger clone lies one base away. The TCR was taken from a human donor in good health (CMV status not recorded). Some clones in this sample may be carry-over from other donors' samples. This specimen consisted of CD8+ T cells from cultured PBMCs, obtained from culture after CMV antigen stimulation.

The DNA sequence is TGTGCCAGCAGCCCATCGGGAACCCTAGACGAGCAGTACTTC. Its protein is CASSPSGTLDEQYF. The V and J genes are TRBV9 and TRBJ2-7; a tentative D match to TRBD2 spans 5 bases. The V end loses 4 bases and the J end loses 5 bases, and a stretch of 16 bases separates them. From the germline V gene, CDR1 is SGDLS and CDR2 is YYNGEE. The CDR3 contains 14 residues, cysteine and phenylalanine counted. Here the CDR3 DNA is all that survives: 42 bases in frame from base 1. Here the CDR3 is joined to the reference TRBV9 and TRBJ2-7 genes, and the full variable domain is: DSGVTQTPKHLITATGQRVTLRCSPRSGDLSVYWYQQSLDQGLQFLIQYYNGEERAKGNILERFSAQQFPDLHSELNLSSLELGDSALYFCASSPSGTLDEQYFGPGTRLTVT.